This entry concerns a single T cell receptor (beta chain). What it binds is not known. This specimen comes from a study of graft-versus-host responses after intestinal transplantation. Study details: Each of the recipients got a multivisceral, liver-intestinal, or isolated intestinal transplant. Recipients were all induced with anti-thymocyte globulin, then given tacrolimus and steroids for 2 to 4 years.

This CDR3 is built from 19 residues. Study-level results: Individuals who had graft-donor T cell macrochimerism had allografts that showed high graft-versus-host to host-versus-graft clonal ratios. Recipient marrow contained GvH clones, some of which appeared first in ileum or blood.

Using immunoSEQ multiplex PCR, the repertoire was profiled, and TCRdb retains in-frame clones only, with some absent. The table shows about 110,000 clones, with 85% to 95% occurring only once. Material: unstimulated CD4+ T cells sorted from spleen or lymph node cells, obtained before transplant. This TCR was sampled from a human donor who was the organ donor for an intestinal transplant. The rearrangement joins TRBV21-1 to TRBJ1-5; the D segment call TRBD1 is taken from the table without a DNA check. TRBV21-1 is marked as a pseudogene. This CDR3 is CASSKALKAGRGSNQPQHF. The CDR3 DNA sequence: TGTGCCAGCAGCAAAGCGCTAAAAGCAGGAAGGGGGAGCAATCAGCCCCAGCATTTT.